The subject of this entry is one T cell receptor (beta chain). Its antigen is unidentified. Every patient had relapsed following autologous stem cell transplantation, and cohorts differed in brentuximab vedotin exposure. The assay was immunoSEQ multiplex PCR, and TCRdb's table has in-frame clones only and misses some. The table includes about 36,000 clones, more than 65% detected once. This specimen comes from a study of PD-1 blockade in classical Hodgkin lymphoma. Findings and limits, study-wide: Complete responders had baseline diversity similar to newly diagnosed patients. In CD4+ cells, TCR diversity went up significantly by C4D1, but in CD8+ cells it did not.

Germline CDR1 and CDR2: SGHRS and YFSETQ. This CDR3 spans 17 amino acids. With 0 bases clipped from V and 5 bases from J, the junction kept 8 bases outside the gene matches. The receptor's source is a human donor with classical Hodgkin lymphoma. This rearrangement joins TRBV5-1 to TRBJ2-2; TRBD2 matches at 9 bases. The sample consisted of peripheral blood mononuclear cells (PBMCs), taken before the second cycle of nivolumab. The CDR3 is CASSLVAGGPGTGELFF. In DNA form, the CDR3 reads TGCGCCAGCAGCTTGGTGGCGGGAGGGCCGGGGACCGGGGAGCTGTTTTTT.